This T cell receptor beta chain is from a study of OX40 agonist ivuxolimab in advanced cancers. Study information: Patients received ivuxolimab, an intravenous treatment, every 2 weeks at 0.01 to 10 mg/kg. A history of anti-PD-1, anti-PD-L1 or anti-CTLA-4 therapy was acceptable, and about 40% had some.

Study observations and caveats: The CD4+ and CD8+ T cells in the blood had expanded clonally by week 6 at 0.1 to 3.0 mg/kg.

Repertoires were generated with immunoSEQ multiplex PCR, while TCRdb's copy carries only in-frame clones and drops some. The sample has about 78,000 clones, roughly 92% seen once. Remarks on this clone: The antigen remains undetermined.

Trimming cost V 9 bases and J 8 bases, with 22 bases left between them. The germline CDR1 and CDR2 sequences are WSHSY and SAAADI. The CDR3 length is 14 residues. Patients were ineligible given autoimmune disease history or systemic immunosuppression. Sample: CD4+ or CD8+ T cells sorted from blood, taken in a trial of the OX40 agonist ivuxolimab. V usage is TRBV10-2 and J usage is TRBJ1-2; the D gene is possibly TRBD1 (6 bases). The clonotype was recovered from an adult with an advanced solid tumor such as melanoma, head and neck, liver or kidney cancer. The CDR3 DNA follows: TGCGCCAGTACACAGGGTAGCGACTTGAGGGGCTACACCTTC. Its translation is CASTQGSDLRGYTF.